These 7 T cell receptor beta chains originate from one sample sequenced in a study of T cell responses to AZD1222 COVID-19 vaccine. Generated by immunoSEQ multiplex PCR, the TCRdb table keeps only in-frame clones and is missing some. This sample has some 73,000 clones, with approximately 89% found just once. The sample consisted of peripheral blood, taken 28 days after the second AZD1222 dose. The receptor source for this set is an adult who received the AZD1222 COVID-19 vaccine.

This clone was observed a few times. V gene TRBV30 combines with J gene TRBJ1-2, with TRBD1 as a possible D gene (5 bases). The CDR3 length is 16 residues. Trimming took off 0 bases at V and 3 bases at J, with 17 bases between the two ends. In germline, CDR1 is GTSNPN, CDR2 SVGIG (reference sequence). The CDR3 DNA sequence: TGTGCCTGGAGTGTCCCCCAGGGTTGGATCGACTATGGCTACACCTTC. Protein: CAWSVPQGWIDYGYTF. Full variable domain (missing parts from reference TRBV30 and TRBJ1-2): SQTIHQWPATLVQPVGSPLSLECTVEGTSNPNLYWYRQAAGRGLQLLFYSVGIGQISSEVPQNLSASRPQDRQFILSSKKLLLSDSGFYLCAWSVPQGWIDYGYTFGSGTRLTVV.

The chain has TRBV5-1 and TRBJ2-5; 7 nucleotides align to TRBD1. The CDR3 covers 13 residues. After removal of 4 bases from V and 5 bases from J, the junction contained 5 bases not matched to a gene. In germline, CDR1 is SGHRS, CDR2 YFSETQ. In DNA form, the CDR3 reads TGCGCCAGCAGCAGCGACAGGGTGGAGACCCAGTACTTC. It translates to CASSSDRVETQYF.

V is TRBV24-1 and J is TRBJ1-5, with a weak D call TRBD1 (5 bases). Germline CDR1 reads KGHDR; CDR2 reads SFDVKD. The CDR3 length is 13 residues. V was pared by 7 bases and J by 7 bases, with 13 bases between. In DNA, the CDR3 is TGTGCCACCAGCCAGGGTTGGAGCCAGCCCCAGCATTTT. Its translation is CATSQGWSQPQHF.

The V call is TRBV6-5, the J call TRBJ1-6, with 8 bases identical to TRBD1. This CDR3 comprises 14 residues. CDR1 is MNHEY, CDR2 SVGAGI, per germline. The ends lost 6 bases at V and 10 bases at J; junction bases unmatched: 8. The CDR3 DNA follows: TGTGCCAGCAGCCGCGGACAGGGTGCATCACCCCTCCACTTT. Amino acid sequence: CASSRGQGASPLHF.

The chain is built from TRBV19 and TRBJ2-3; D perhaps matches TRBD1 (6 bases). There are 13 residues in the CDR3. CDR1 is LNHDA, CDR2 SQIVND, per germline (reference sequence). Trimming removed 6 bases at V and 0 bases at J, with 7 bases between. This CDR3 reads CASRDRSTDTQYF. In DNA form, the CDR3 reads TGTGCCAGTAGGGACAGAAGCACAGATACGCAGTATTTT.

This chain links TRBV29-1 with TRBJ1-1; no reliable D call. The CDR3 runs 10 residues. Trimming took 3 bases from V and 8 from J, leaving 7 bases between them. The germline V gene has CDR1 SQVTM and CDR2 ANQGSEA. The chain's CDR3 is CSVDSTEAFF. In DNA form, the CDR3 reads TGCAGCGTTGATTCGACGGAAGCTTTCTTT.

This rearrangement joins TRBV18 to TRBJ1-1; tentatively, D is TRBD1 (6 bases). CDR1 is KGHSH, CDR2 LQKENI, per germline. This CDR3 spans 15 amino acids. V dropped 3 bases and J dropped 2 bases, with 13 bases sitting between them. The CDR3 bases are TGTGCCAGCTCACCTACAGGCAGGGGCAACACTGAAGCTTTCTTT. This encodes CASSPTGRGNTEAFF.